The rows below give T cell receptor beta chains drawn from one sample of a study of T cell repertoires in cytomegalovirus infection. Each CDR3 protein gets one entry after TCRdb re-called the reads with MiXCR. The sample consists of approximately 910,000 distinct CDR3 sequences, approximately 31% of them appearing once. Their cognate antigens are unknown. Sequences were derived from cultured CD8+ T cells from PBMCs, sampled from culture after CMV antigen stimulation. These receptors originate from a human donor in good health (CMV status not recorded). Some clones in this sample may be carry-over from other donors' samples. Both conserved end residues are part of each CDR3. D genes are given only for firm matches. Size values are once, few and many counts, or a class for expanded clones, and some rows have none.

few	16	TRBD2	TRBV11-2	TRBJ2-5	CASSPGTSGDQETQYF	TGTGCCAGCAGCCCGGGGACTAGCGGGGACCAAGAGACCCAGTACTTC
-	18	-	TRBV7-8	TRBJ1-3	CASSEGRGRLFSGNTICF	TGTGCCAGCAGCGAGGGGCGGGGAAGACTATTCTCTGGAAACACCATATGTTTT
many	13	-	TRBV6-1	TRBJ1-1	CASRGSENTEAFF	TGTGCCAGCAGAGGTTCCGAGAACACTGAAGCTTTCTTT
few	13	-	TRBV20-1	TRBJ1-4	CSPKNRAGEKLFF	TGCAGTCCGAAAAACCGGGCAGGTGAAAAACTGTTTTTT
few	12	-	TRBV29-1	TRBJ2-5	CSVEDSVETQYF	TGCAGCGTTGAAGATTCCGTGGAGACCCAGTACTTC
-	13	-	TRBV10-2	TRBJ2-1	CASSEGGVGEQFF	TGCGCCAGCAGTGAAGGGGGGGTAGGTGAGCAGTTCTTC
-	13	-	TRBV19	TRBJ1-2	CASISGWGYGYTF	TGTGCCAGTATATCGGGGTGGGGCTATGGCTACACCTTC
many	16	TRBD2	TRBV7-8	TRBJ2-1	CASSLYGGLANNEQFF	TGTGCCAGCAGCCTCTACGGGGGACTAGCGAACAATGAGCAGTTCTTC
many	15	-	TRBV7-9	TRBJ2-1	CASSLALGSYNEQFF	TGTGCCAGCAGCTTAGCCCTCGGGTCCTACAATGAGCAGTTCTTC
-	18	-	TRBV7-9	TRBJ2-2	CASSLASTPGPNTGELFF	TGTGCCAGCAGCTTAGCCTCTACACCGGGGCCGAACACCGGGGAGCTGTTTTTT
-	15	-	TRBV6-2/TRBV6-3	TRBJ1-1	CASSYSGHQGTEAFF	TGTGCCAGCAGTTACTCGGGACACCAGGGCACTGAAGCTTTCTTT
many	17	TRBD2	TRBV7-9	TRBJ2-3	CASRRTSGGPSTDTQYF	TGTGCCAGCAGGCGGACTAGCGGGGGGCCCTCCACAGATACGCAGTATTTT
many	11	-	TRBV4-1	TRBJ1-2	CASRGGYGYTF	TGCGCCAGCCGCGGCGGGTATGGCTACACCTTC
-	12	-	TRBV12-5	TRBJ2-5	CASGLVPETQYF	TGTGCTAGTGGTTTGGTACCCGAGACCCAGTACTTC
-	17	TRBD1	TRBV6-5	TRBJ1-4	CASSYNGRGRFNEKLFF	TGTGCCAGCAGTTACAACGGCAGGGGGCGGTTTAATGAAAAACTGTTTTTT
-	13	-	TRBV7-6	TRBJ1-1	CASKWETNTEAFF	TGTGCCAGCAAATGGGAGACGAACACTGAAGCTTTCTTT
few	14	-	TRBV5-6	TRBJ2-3	CASSLPPRTDTQYF	TGTGCCAGCAGCTTGCCCCCGCGGACAGATACGCAGTATTTT
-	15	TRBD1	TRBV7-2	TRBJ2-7	CASSYWTGSSYEQYF	TGTGCCAGCAGTTACTGGACAGGCAGCTCCTACGAGCAGTACTTC
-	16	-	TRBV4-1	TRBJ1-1	CASSQGGGGLNTEAFF	TGCGCCAGCAGCCAAGGAGGAGGAGGGCTGAACACTGAAGCTTTCTTT
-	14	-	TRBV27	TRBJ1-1	CASSPRARADGAFF	TGTGCCAGCAGTCCGCGAGCCAGGGCGGATGGAGCTTTCTTT
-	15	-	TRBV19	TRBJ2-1	CASSIDLLGYNEQFF	TGTGCCAGTAGTATAGATCTATTGGGCTACAATGAGCAGTTCTTC
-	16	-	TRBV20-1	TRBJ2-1	CSARPFISGIYNEQFF	TGCAGTGCTAGACCCTTTATTAGCGGAATTTACAATGAGCAGTTCTTC
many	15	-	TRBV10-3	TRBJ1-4	CAIRTGVSTNEKLFF	TGTGCCATCAGAACGGGGGTCTCAACTAATGAAAAACTGTTTTTT
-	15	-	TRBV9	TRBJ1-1	CASSASGRSNTEAFF	TGTGCCAGCAGCGCTTCGGGACGGTCGAACACTGAAGCTTTCTTT
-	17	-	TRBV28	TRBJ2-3	CASSPALGAFGTDTQYF	TGTGCCAGCAGTCCCGCCCTAGGGGCGTTTGGCACAGATACGCAGTATTTT
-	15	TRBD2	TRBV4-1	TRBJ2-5	CASSPRLAKQETQYF	TGTGCCAGCAGCCCCCGACTAGCCAAACAAGAGACCCAGTACTTC
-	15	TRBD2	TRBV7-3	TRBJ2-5	CASSHRGGLYETQYF	TGTGCCAGCAGCCATCGGGGGGGGCTATATGAGACCCAGTACTTC
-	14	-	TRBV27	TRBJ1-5	CASSLSLGAQPQHF	TGTGCCAGCAGTTTATCGCTCGGGGCCCAGCCCCAGCATTTT
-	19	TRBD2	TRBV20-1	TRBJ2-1	CSARDPGLAGGEAYNEQFF	TGCAGTGCTAGAGACCCGGGACTAGCGGGGGGGGAGGCCTACAATGAGCAGTTCTTC
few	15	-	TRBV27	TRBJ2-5	CASSPLGWGQETQYF	TGTGCCAGCAGCCCTCTGGGCTGGGGCCAAGAGACCCAGTACTTC
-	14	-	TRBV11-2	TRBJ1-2	CASSLDGAGSGYTF	TGTGCCAGCAGCTTAGATGGCGCAGGCTCGGGCTACACCTTC
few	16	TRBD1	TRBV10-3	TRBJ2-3	CAISESDRGRTDTQYF	TGTGCCATCAGTGAGTCGGACAGGGGCCGGACAGATACGCAGTATTTT
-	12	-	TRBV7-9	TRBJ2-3	CASNAARDTQYF	TGTGCCAGCAACGCGGCCCGGGATACGCAGTATTTT
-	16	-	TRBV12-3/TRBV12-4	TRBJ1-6	CASSPLKSSYNSPLHF	TGTGCCAGCTCGCCCCTAAAAAGCTCCTATAATTCACCCCTCCACTTT
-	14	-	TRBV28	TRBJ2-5	CASSLWAAEETQYF	TGTGCCAGCAGTTTATGGGCGGCGGAAGAGACCCAGTACTTC
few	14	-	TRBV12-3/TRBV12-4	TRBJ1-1	CASGPRPTGSEAFF	TGTGCCAGCGGTCCGAGACCGACGGGATCTGAAGCTTTCTTT
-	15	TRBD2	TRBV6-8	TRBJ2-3	CASNDPRGAADTQYF	TGTGCCAGCAACGATCCGCGGGGGGCTGCAGATACGCAGTATTTT
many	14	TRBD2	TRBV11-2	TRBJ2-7	CASSLGGFSYEQYF	TGTGCCAGCAGCTTGGGAGGGTTCTCCTACGAGCAGTACTTC
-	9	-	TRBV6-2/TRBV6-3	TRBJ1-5	CASGVPQHF	TGTGCCAGCGGGGTTCCCCAGCATTTT
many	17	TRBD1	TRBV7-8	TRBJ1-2	CASSLAGTGIAGYGYTF	TGTGCCAGCAGCTTAGCCGGGACAGGAATCGCTGGCTATGGCTACACCTTC
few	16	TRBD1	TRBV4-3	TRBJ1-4	CASSLDRGGTNEKLFF	TGCGCCAGCAGCCTGGACAGGGGAGGGACTAATGAAAAACTGTTTTTT
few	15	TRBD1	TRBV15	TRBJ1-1	CATSSRTDRTLEAFF	TGTGCCACCAGCAGTAGGACGGACAGGACCCTTGAAGCTTTCTTT
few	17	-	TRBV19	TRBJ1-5	CASSPRESLYSNQPQHF	TGTGCCAGTAGTCCCCGGGAGAGCCTTTATAGCAATCAGCCCCAGCATTTT
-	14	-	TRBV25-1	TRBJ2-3	CASSERRLSDTQYF	TGTGCCAGCAGTGAACGTCGGCTTTCAGATACGCAGTATTTT
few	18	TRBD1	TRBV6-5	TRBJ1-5	CASSAERGGADSNQPQHF	TGTGCCAGCAGCGCCGAACGAGGGGGCGCTGACTCCAATCAGCCCCAGCATTTT
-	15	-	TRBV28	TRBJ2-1	CASSFGRGRNNEQFF	TGTGCCAGCAGTTTTGGGAGGGGGCGAAACAATGAGCAGTTCTTC
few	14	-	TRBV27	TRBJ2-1	CASSWFRQSNEQFF	TGTGCCAGCAGTTGGTTCCGCCAATCGAATGAGCAGTTCTTC
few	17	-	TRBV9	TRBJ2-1	CASSFRRDPSSYNEQFF	TGTGCCAGCAGCTTTCGGCGGGACCCGAGCTCCTACAATGAGCAGTTCTTC
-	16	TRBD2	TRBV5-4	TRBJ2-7	CASSLGGTSGNYEQYF	TGTGCCAGCAGCTTGGGCGGGACTAGCGGAAATTACGAGCAGTACTTC
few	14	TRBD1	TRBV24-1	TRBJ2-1	CATSLPQGGNEQFF	TGTGCCACCAGCCTCCCACAGGGGGGTAATGAGCAGTTCTTC
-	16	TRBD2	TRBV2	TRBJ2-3	CASKPGLAGGPNTQYF	TGTGCCAGCAAACCCGGACTAGCGGGGGGGCCGAATACGCAGTATTTT
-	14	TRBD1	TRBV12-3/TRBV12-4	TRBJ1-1	CANSAGTGITEAFF	TGTGCCAACAGTGCCGGGACAGGGATCACTGAAGCTTTCTTT
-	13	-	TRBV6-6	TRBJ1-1	CASRSLQGTDAFF	TGTGCCAGCAGATCCCTACAGGGTACAGACGCTTTCTTT
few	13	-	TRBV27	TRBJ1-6	CASSLFGNSPLHF	TGTGCCAGCAGTTTATTTGGTAATTCACCCCTCCACTTT
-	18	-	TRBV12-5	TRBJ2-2	CASGFLTGPSTNTGELFF	TGTGCTAGTGGTTTCTTAACCGGGCCCAGTACGAACACCGGGGAGCTGTTTTTT